A single sample gave rise to the 29 T cell receptor beta chains below, sequenced in a study of CD8+CD57+ T cells in acquired aplastic anemia. Genomic DNA templated the TCR beta VDJ and CDR3 profiling. TCRdb used MiXCR to reprocess the reads, holding one entry per CDR3 protein. This sample yields roughly 160,000 distinct CDR3 sequences, of which less than 60% are seen a single time; roughly 3.1% belongs to the top ten. In patients chosen for sequencing, flow cytometry had shown CD8+CD57+ cell expansion. Sequenced input: sorted CD4+, CD8+, or CD8+CD57+ T cells (not recorded which) from PBMCs. These receptors came from a human donor with aplastic anemia.

This clonotype showed up many times. The rearrangement uses TRBV5-1 and TRBJ1-1, with 8 bases fitting TRBD1. Germline V gene lookup returns CDR1 SGHRS and CDR2 YFSETQ. Losses at the gene ends were 4 bases for V and 2 bases for J; bases not matched to a gene: 7. The CDR3 is made up of 15 amino acids. CDR3 DNA: TGCGCCAGCAGCCTGAGGACAGGGCGAAACACTGAAGCTTTCTTT. Its translation is CASSLRTGRNTEAFF.

The rearrangement joins TRBV20-1 to TRBJ2-4; TRBD2 might be the D (5 bases). With 5 bases removed from V and 1 base from J, the gap between germline ends came to 15 bases. CDR1 and CDR2 (germline): DFQATT, SNEGSKA (reference sequence). The CDR3 runs to 15 residues. In DNA form, the CDR3 reads TGCAGTGCTCGAAGGACGGGGAAGGCCAAAAACATTCAGTACTTC. Translated: CSARRTGKAKNIQYF.

This clonotype was recorded many times. Written as DNA, the CDR3 is TGTGCCAGTAGTATAGGAAATTCACCCCTCCACTTT. It encodes CASSIGNSPLHF. J is TRBJ1-6 and V is TRBV19, with D uncertain. Germline loops: CDR1 LNHDA, CDR2 SQIVND (reference sequence). V was cut by 1 base and J by 7 bases, with 2 bases left in between. The length of the CDR3 is 12 residues.

This clonotype was seen only once. V is TRBV6-4 and J is TRBJ1-6, with D perhaps matching TRBD1 (5 bases). This CDR3 region has 13 residues. Trimming took off 4 bases at V and 5 bases at J, with 6 bases between the two ends. The germline CDR1 and CDR2 sequences are MRHNA and SNTAGT. CDR3 DNA: TGTGCCAGCAGTGGAGGGGATAATTCACCCCTCCACTTT. Protein: CASSGGDNSPLHF.

This clonotype has ten or more counts. The chain links TRBV10-3 to TRBJ1-6; D may be TRBD1 (5 bases). Germline CDR1 is ENHRY and CDR2 is SYGVKD. V was clipped by 9 bases and J by 6 bases, with 15 bases between them. CDR3 length equals 14 residues. The CDR3 DNA reads as TGTGCCATGAGGGGCGACAGTATTAATTCACCCCTCCACTTT. It translates to CAMRGDSINSPLHF.

The chain carries TRBV2 and TRBJ1-1, with a possible D match to TRBD1 (6 bases). The V gene's germline CDR1 is SNHLY and CDR2 FYNNEI. The CDR3 runs to 15 residues. V dropped 5 bases and J dropped 2 bases, with 15 bases sitting between them. The chain's CDR3 is CASSPNWGGNTEAFF. CDR3 in DNA: TGTGCCAGCAGTCCCAATTGGGGGGGCAACACTGAAGCTTTCTTT.

About this clonotype: This CDR3 is missing its conserved last phenylalanine or tryptophan, likely due to a read error. The chain is built from TRBV10-3 and TRBJ2-7, with D uncertain. V gave up 10 bases and J gave up 0 bases, with 13 bases separating them. Germline values: CDR1 ENHRY, CDR2 SYGVKD. The CDR3 runs 13 residues. The CDR3 bases are TGTGCCAGGGTACAGCTCAGCTCCTACGAGCAGTACTGC. Protein sequence: CARVQLSSYEQYC.

The CDR3 bases are TGCAGTGCACCTTCTAGCGGGACGTCCTACAATGAGCAGTTCTTC. Translating it yields CSAPSSGTSYNEQFF. This chain uses TRBV20-1 with TRBJ2-1; TRBD2 agrees at 9 bases. Germline-derived CDR1 and CDR2 are DFQATT and SNEGSKA (reference sequence). The CDR3 totals 15 residues. The ends lost 6 bases at V and 1 base at J; junction bases unmatched: 7.

In its sample, this clonotype was seen many times. The V call is TRBV15, the J call TRBJ1-3; D unclear. The CDR3 spans 16 residues. Germline V gives CDR1 LNHNV, CDR2 YYDKDF (reference sequence). The ends were cut back, 0 bases at V and 4 bases at J, with 13 bases in the middle. The CDR3 DNA sequence: TGTGCCACCAGCAGAGATTCGGTGGGTGCCGGAAACACCATATATTTT. This encodes CATSRDSVGAGNTIYF.

To note about this clonotype: A read error may produce the germline difference seen at one junction end. J is TRBJ1-1 and V is TRBV6-1, with D tentatively TRBD1 (6 bases). The CDR3 totals 15 residues. Germline V CDR1 and CDR2: MNHNS, SASEGT. The chain's CDR3 is CASSQGQFLNTEAFF. In nucleotides, the CDR3 is TGTGCCAGCAGTCAAGGACAGTTCTTGAACACTGAAGCCTTCTTT.

This clonotype was recorded at least ten times. This sequence joins TRBV18 and TRBJ1-6; 8 bases line up with TRBD1. Germline assignment: CDR1 KGHSH and CDR2 LQKENI. Trimming took 6 bases from V and 7 from J; bases not matched to a gene: 8. The CDR3 runs to 15 residues. The CDR3 coding sequence is TGTGCCAGCTCGCGGGACAGGAGGGCAAATTCACCCCTCCACTTT. Protein sequence: CASSRDRRANSPLHF.

This clonotype turned up a few times. One end of the junction is discordant with germline, which a read error may explain. CDR3 region: CASSLTENEKLFF. CDR3 sequence (DNA): TGTGCTAGCAGCTTGACTGAGAATGAAAAACTGTTTTTT. V gene TRBV7-7 combines with J gene TRBJ1-4; D is ambiguous. Germline assignment: CDR1 SSHAT and CDR2 FNYEAQ (reference sequence). CDR3 length: 13 residues.

This clonotype occurred many times. J is TRBJ1-4 and V is TRBV19; the D gene is possibly TRBD1 (6 bases). Germline CDR1 reads LNHDA; CDR2 reads SQIVND (reference sequence). The V end was cut by 0 bases, the J end by 8 bases, with 16 bases between. This CDR3 comprises 16 residues. The CDR3, as DNA: TGTGCCAGTAGTATAGATCAGGGGAGGGCTCGAGAAAAACTGTTTTTT. It is translated as CASSIDQGRAREKLFF.

The chain uses TRBV24-1 and TRBJ1-2; D not resolved. CDR1 and CDR2 from the germline V gene are KGHDR and SFDVKD. V was pared by 3 bases and J by 4 bases, with 11 bases between. CDR3 length equals 14 residues. DNA for the CDR3: TGTGCCACCAGTGATAACACTAGGGCCTATGGCTACACCTTC. Protein product: CATSDNTRAYGYTF.

This clonotype has ten or more counts. V is TRBV5-1 and J is TRBJ1-1, with 9 positions matching TRBD1. Unmatched junction bases numbered 5, after V lost 7 bases and J lost 4 bases. Germline CDR1 SGHRS, CDR2 YFSETQ. The CDR3 loop spans 13 amino acids. The CDR3 region has the DNA TGCGCCAGCGGCAGGGACAGGGTCACTGAAGCTTTCTTT. Protein: CASGRDRVTEAFF. Drawing the rest from reference TRBV5-1 and TRBJ1-1, the complete variable domain is KAGVTQTPRYLIKTRGQQVTLSCSPISGHRSVSWYQQTPGQGLQFLFEYFSETQRNKGNFPGRFSGRQFSNSRSEMNVSTLELGDSALYLCASGRDRVTEAFFGQGTRLTVV.

This chain connects TRBV5-5 to TRBJ1-1, with D perhaps TRBD1 (5 bases). The V and J ends lost 2 bases and 7 bases respectively, with 12 bases between them. CDR3 length: 13 amino acids. The germline V gene has CDR1 SGHKS and CDR2 YYEKEE (reference sequence). Here the CDR3 reads CASSLGAILEAFF. The CDR3 bases are TGTGCCAGCAGCTTAGGGGCAATCCTTGAAGCTTTCTTT.

This chain joins TRBV10-3 and TRBJ2-3; 8 bases fit TRBD2. The CDR3 sequence is 14 residues long. The germline V gene has CDR1 ENHRY and CDR2 SYGVKD. J gave up 3 bases and V 5 bases, and 4 bases lay outside the gene matches. The CDR3 sequence is CAISSGRGTDTQYF. The DNA for the CDR3 is TGTGCCATCAGTAGCGGGAGAGGGACAGATACGCAGTATTTT.

Note on this clonotype: This sequence may be a read error, since a much larger clone differs from it by one base. The J gene is TRBJ2-2, the V gene TRBV2; TRBD2 matches at 8 bases. V was clipped by 6 bases and J by 1 base; unmatched bases: 4. CDR3 length equals 15 residues. Germline lookup yields CDR1 SNHLY and CDR2 FYNNEI. CDR3 sequence (DNA): TGTGCCAGCAGCCCCCGGGGGGGGAACACCGGGGAGCTGTTTTTT. This codes for CASSPRGGNTGELFF.

The chain employs TRBV18 and TRBJ1-6; D is uncertain. The CDR3 contains 13 residues. V was clipped by 3 bases and J by 7 bases, with 7 bases between them. The V gene's germline CDR1 is KGHSH and CDR2 LQKENI. The CDR3: CASSPNGNSPLHF. The CDR3 DNA reads as TGTGCCAGCTCACCCAATGGAAATTCACCCCTCCACTTT.

The chain has TRBV7-6 and TRBJ1-1; possible D gene TRBD1, 6 bases. The CDR3 consists of 14 residues. The V gene's germline CDR1 is SGHVS and CDR2 FNYEAQ. Trimming cost V 4 bases and J 4 bases, with 13 bases left between them. The CDR3 here is CASSWGQSGTEAFF. CDR3 nucleotides: TGTGCCAGCAGCTGGGGACAATCGGGCACTGAAGCTTTCTTT.

This chain links TRBV5-6 with TRBJ2-7; no clear D. This CDR3 has 12 residues. The V gene's germline CDR1 is SGHDT and CDR2 YYEEEE. V lost 0 bases and J 3 bases, leaving 4 bases between the germline ends. The CDR3 reads CASSLASYEQYF. The DNA for the CDR3 is TGTGCCAGCAGCTTGGCCAGCTACGAGCAGTACTTC.

The chain employs TRBV2 and TRBJ1-1; 8 bases agree with TRBD1. The CDR3 totals 14 residues. The V gene end was trimmed by 6 bases and the J gene end by 4 bases; junction bases not matched to a gene: 7. Looked up from germline, CDR1 is SNHLY and CDR2 is FYNNEI. Written as DNA, the CDR3 is TGTGCCAGCAGGAGGGGACAGGATGTCACTGAAGCTTTCTTT. It specifies CASRRGQDVTEAFF.

This clonotype was counted a single time. This chain links TRBV29-1 with TRBJ2-7; unclear D gene. V was pared by 0 bases and J by 4 bases, with 7 bases between. The length of the CDR3 is 12 residues. From germline, CDR1 is SQVTM and CDR2 ANQGSEA. This chain's CDR3 is CSVEERGYEQYF. CDR3 nucleotides: TGCAGCGTTGAAGAACGCGGTTACGAGCAGTACTTC.

This clonotype came up many times. The chain recombines TRBV7-2 with TRBJ1-2, with 12 bases lining up with TRBD1. CDR1 is SGHTA and CDR2 is FQGNSA in the germline V gene. Losses at the gene ends were 11 bases for V and 8 bases for J; bases not matched to a gene: 9. The CDR3 has 13 residues. The CDR3 DNA sequence: TGTGCCTCCGGGACAGGGGGCGCCGGAGGCTACACCTTC. Encoded protein: CASGTGGAGGYTF.

This clonotype was observed at least ten times. This chain connects TRBV6-6 to TRBJ1-1; D may be TRBD1 (5 bases). In germline, CDR1 is MNHNY, CDR2 SVGAGI (reference sequence). This CDR3 has 13 amino acids. V lost 8 bases and J lost 0, with 10 bases in between. The CDR3: CASLTAMNTEAFF. The CDR3 region has the DNA TGTGCCAGCCTGACAGCCATGAACACTGAAGCTTTCTTT.

The J gene is TRBJ2-5, the V gene TRBV29-1; 11 nucleotides match TRBD2. The V and J ends lost 3 bases and 2 bases, in that order; junction bases with no gene match: 5. The V gene's germline CDR1 is SQVTM and CDR2 ANQGSEA. CDR3 length: 15 residues. CDR3 protein: CSVDGSGGGQETQYF. In DNA form, the CDR3 reads TGCAGCGTTGATGGTAGCGGGGGGGGTCAAGAGACCCAGTACTTC.

This clonotype has a count of ten or more. The chain links TRBV20-1 to TRBJ2-1, with 8 positions matching TRBD2. V dropped 4 bases and J dropped 5; count of bases not matched to a gene: 4. Germline loops: CDR1 DFQATT, CDR2 SNEGSKA (reference sequence). The CDR3 spans 13 residues. CDR3 nucleotide sequence: TGCAGTGCTATACTAGCGGTCGACAATGAGCAGTTCTTC. Protein: CSAILAVDNEQFF.

This clonotype was seen a handful of times. As DNA, the CDR3 is TGTGCCAGTAGTTCCTCAAAAGGCTCCTACGAGCAGTACTTC. This gives the protein CASSSSKGSYEQYF. The chain couples TRBV19 to TRBJ2-7; D is uncertain. With 5 bases removed from V and 0 bases from J, the gap between germline ends came to 11 bases. The CDR3 contains 14 residues. Germline CDR1 and CDR2: LNHDA and SQIVND (reference sequence).

The table lists this clonotype with a few counts. This chain uses TRBV20-1 with TRBJ2-3; no clear D. This CDR3 spans 14 amino acids. Trimming pared 0 bases from V and 2 bases from J, leaving 9 bases between. Per germline, CDR1 DFQATT and CDR2 SNEGSKA (reference sequence). The CDR3 region is CSARDPRTTDTQYF. DNA for the CDR3: TGCAGTGCTAGAGATCCTAGGACCACAGATACGCAGTATTTT.